A single sample gave rise to the 28 T cell receptor beta chains below, sequenced in a study of regulatory T cells in long-lasting Graves disease. For TCR beta, libraries came from iRepertoire HTBI primers and Arm-PCR of CDR3 regions. Each CDR3 protein is one row after TCRdb ran MiXCR on the multiplex PCR reads. There are roughly 450,000 distinct CDR3 sequences in the sample; about 20% occur only once, and roughly 8% lies in the top ten. Time point in this sample: persistent/refractory GD, antithyroid drugs over 5 years with positive TRAb. PBMCs were the source of the RNA used for TCR sequencing. The specimen was peripheral blood mononuclear cells (PBMCs), collected when the disease was refractory, from a patient treated with antithyroid drugs. Every receptor here comes from a female donor with Graves disease.

This clonotype was counted a few times. The gene calls are TRBV5-8 and TRBJ2-7; D possibly corresponds to TRBD2 (7 bases). V lost 4 bases and J lost 2, with 13 bases in between. Germline V CDR1 and CDR2: SGHTS, YDEGEE. CDR3 length: 14 residues. The CDR3 sequence is CASSRGGRTYEQYF. The CDR3 coding sequence is TGTGCCAGCAGCCGCGGGGGCAGAACCTACGAGCAGTACTTC.

This clonotype was detected ten times or more. The chain carries TRBV19 and TRBJ1-1; no clear D gene. With 9 bases removed from V and 5 bases from J, the gap between germline ends came to 25 bases. This CDR3 comprises 16 residues. Germline CDR1 and CDR2: LNHDA and SQIVND (reference sequence). CDR3 DNA: TGTGCCAGCAATAACGCACGGGGAACGAAGTGGACTGAAGCTTTCTTT. Its protein product is CASNNARGTKWTEAFF.

V usage is TRBV19 and J usage is TRBJ1-1; no clear D gene. The CDR3 contains 14 residues. V dropped 3 bases and J dropped 5 bases, with 13 bases sitting between them. Germline V gene sequence: CDR1 LNHDA, CDR2 SQIVND (reference sequence). The CDR3 DNA is TGTGCCAGTAGTATTTTCGGCGCGGTTACTGAAGCTTTCTTT. Translating gives CASSIFGAVTEAFF.

V and J are TRBV5-6 and TRBJ1-1; D possibly corresponds to TRBD1 (5 bases). This CDR3 comprises 12 residues. Trimming removed 6 bases from V and 5 bases from J, with 11 bases in between. Germline V gene lookup returns CDR1 SGHDT and CDR2 YYEEEE. The CDR3 region has the DNA TGTGCCAGCAACTGGGGGGGAACTGAAGCTTTCTTT. It encodes CASNWGGTEAFF.

This clonotype was observed many times. The chain carries TRBV5-1 and TRBJ1-1; the D is unclear. The CDR3 contains 13 residues. V was shortened by 4 bases and J by 1 base, with 8 bases between the two germline ends. From germline, CDR1 is SGHRS and CDR2 YFSETQ. CDR3 DNA: TGCGCCAGCAGCACGGACGGGAACACTGAAGCTTTCTTT. This gives the protein CASSTDGNTEAFF.

The rearrangement joins TRBV3-1 to TRBJ2-1, with D perhaps TRBD1 (6 bases). CDR3 size: 16 residues. Trimming pared 4 bases from V and 0 bases from J, leaving 13 bases between. Germline loops: CDR1 LGHDT, CDR2 YNNKEL (reference sequence). CDR3 amino acids: CASSPRGSSSYNEQFF. CDR3 bases: TGTGCCAGCAGCCCTAGGGGGTCGAGCTCCTACAATGAGCAGTTCTTC.

This clonotype was recorded at least ten times. J is TRBJ1-2 and V is TRBV30; tentative D call: TRBD1 (5 bases). The CDR3 has 13 amino acids. V shed 6 bases and J shed 2 bases, with 13 bases lying between them. Germline-derived CDR1 and CDR2 are GTSNPN and SVGIG (reference sequence). CDR3 DNA sequence: TGTGCCTGCACGACCAGGGACAACTATGGCTACACCTTC. Amino acid sequence: CACTTRDNYGYTF. Full variable domain (remainder filled in from reference TRBV30 and TRBJ1-2): SQTIHQWPATLVQPVGSPLSLECTVEGTSNPNLYWYRQAAGRGLQLLFYSVGIGQISSEVPQNLSASRPQDRQFILSSKKLLLSDSGFYLCACTTRDNYGYTFGSGTRLTVV.

Points on this clonotype: In this CDR3 the conserved last residue, phenylalanine or tryptophan, is missing, so a read error is likely. This chain uses TRBV20-1 with TRBJ2-7; a possible D gene is TRBD1 (6 bases). The CDR3 runs to 11 residues. CDR1 and CDR2 (germline): DFQATT, SNEGSKA (reference sequence). The V and J ends lost 6 bases and 7 bases respectively, with 13 bases between them. CDR3 loop: CSADQGREQYS. The CDR3 region has the DNA TGCAGTGCCGATCAGGGGCGGGAGCAGTACTCC.

Written as DNA, the CDR3 is TGTGCCAGCAGCAGCTCGGGGAGGTCCACCTACGAGCAGTACTTC. Encoded protein: CASSSSGRSTYEQYF. V usage is TRBV7-2 and J usage is TRBJ2-7, with D perhaps TRBD2 (6 bases). From germline, CDR1 is SGHTA and CDR2 FQGNSA. Deletions cut 5 bases from V and 2 bases from J, with 16 bases between. CDR3 size: 15 residues.

This clonotype has a handful of counts. J is TRBJ2-2 and V is TRBV30, with D perhaps given as TRBD1 or TRBD2 (5 bases each). The CDR3 is 12 amino acids. Trimming pared 4 bases from V and 5 bases from J, leaving 8 bases between. Per the germline V gene, CDR1 is GTSNPN and CDR2 is SVGIG (reference sequence). CDR3 sequence: CAWMGVTGELFF. The CDR3 bases are TGTGCCTGGATGGGGGTAACCGGGGAGCTGTTTTTT.

The chain combines TRBV5-1 with TRBJ2-2; 12 nucleotides line up with TRBD2. This CDR3 has 17 residues. The V segment lost 4 bases and the J segment 7 bases; nucleotides outside the gene matches: 11. Germline V gene lookup returns CDR1 SGHRS and CDR2 YFSETQ. The CDR3, as DNA: TGCGCCAGCAGCCTTTCTAGCGGGAGGGCCCTTCACGGGGAGCTGTTTTTT. This translates into CASSLSSGRALHGELFF.

This clonotype was counted at least ten times. The CDR3 loop is CASSLSGGLDIQYF. The CDR3 DNA follows: TGTGCCAGCAGCCTCTCGGGGGGGCTTGACATTCAGTACTTC. The rearrangement uses TRBV7-3 and TRBJ2-4, with 8 bases aligning to TRBD2. The trim removed 5 bases at V and 8 bases at J, leaving 8 bases unmatched. The CDR3 has 14 amino acids. CDR1 and CDR2 (germline): SGHTA, FQGTGA.

Notes on this clonotype: A clone one base away is much larger, so this may be a read error. The final CDR3 position lacks the conserved phenylalanine or tryptophan, pointing to a likely read error. This chain connects TRBV6-5 to TRBJ1-5; tentative D call: TRBD1 (6 bases). Germline CDR1 reads MNHEY; CDR2 reads SVGAGI. The V and J ends lost 2 bases and 6 bases respectively, with 14 bases between them. This CDR3 region has 15 residues. The CDR3 nucleotides are TGTGCCAGCAGTTACGTGGGGGCAATATCTCAGCCCCAGCATCTT. Translation gives CASSYVGAISQPQHL.

On this clonotype: The junction departs from germline at one end; a sequencing error may be responsible. The rearrangement uses TRBV6-1 and TRBJ2-5, with a weak D call TRBD2 (5 bases). The CDR3 has 14 residues. Germline CDR1 and CDR2: MNHNS and SASEGT. The CDR3 loop is CASSPIGGSETQHF. The DNA for the CDR3 is TGTGCCAGCAGTCCAATCGGTGGGAGCGAGACCCAGCACTTC.

This chain joins TRBV4-2 and TRBJ1-1; D possibly corresponds to TRBD1 (5 bases). V was cut by 3 bases and J by 3 bases, with 14 bases left in between. There are 15 residues in the CDR3. Per germline, CDR1 LGHNA and CDR2 YNFKEQ. The CDR3 sequence is CASSHRDGLDTEAFF. In DNA form, the CDR3 reads TGTGCCAGCAGCCATCGGGACGGTCTTGACACTGAAGCTTTCTTT.

This sequence joins TRBV4-1 and TRBJ2-6, with 11 bases lining up with TRBD2. The CDR3 runs to 20 residues. The germline gives CDR1 MGHRA, CDR2 YSYEKL. V trimming: 4 bases; J trimming: 3 bases; junction bases outside the gene matches: 14. The CDR3 DNA reads as TGCGCCAGCAGCCTAGGAATTCGACTAGCGGGAACCGTTGGGGCCAACGTCCTGACTTTC. Its protein is CASSLGIRLAGTVGANVLTF.

At least ten counts were recorded for this clonotype. The rearrangement links TRBV4-2 to TRBJ2-5, with D perhaps TRBD2 (6 bases). V lost 4 bases and J 5 bases, leaving 17 bases between the germline ends. The CDR3 contains 15 residues. Germline V gene lookup returns CDR1 LGHNA and CDR2 YNFKEQ. The CDR3 loop reads CASSPAYGGDETQYF. The CDR3 nucleotides are TGTGCCAGCAGCCCTGCCTATGGAGGGGATGAGACCCAGTACTTC.

This clonotype was observed many times. The rearrangement uses TRBV11-2 and TRBJ1-5, with D perhaps matching TRBD1 (5 bases). CDR3 length equals 16 residues. Trimming pared 5 bases from V and 1 base from J, leaving 15 bases between. CDR1 is SGHAT and CDR2 is FQNNGV in the germline V gene. Here the CDR3 reads CASSSFGGLSNQPQHF. The CDR3 bases are TGTGCCAGCAGCAGCTTCGGGGGGTTAAGCAATCAGCCCCAGCATTTT.

This clonotype has ten or more counts. The chain recombines TRBV6-1 with TRBJ2-7, with D perhaps matching TRBD2 (6 bases). CDR1 and CDR2 from the germline V gene are MNHNS and SASEGT. Trimming stripped 6 bases from V and 2 bases from J, with 11 bases between. This CDR3 has 13 residues. The CDR3 DNA reads as TGTGCCAGCAGCGGAGGGCCAACCTACGAGCAGTACTTC. This gives the protein CASSGGPTYEQYF.

This chain connects TRBV4-2 to TRBJ1-2; D gene uncertain. Deletions cut 5 bases from V and 5 bases from J, with 15 bases between. This CDR3 comprises 14 residues. The germline V gene encodes CDR1 LGHNA and CDR2 YNFKEQ. The CDR3 nucleotides are TGTGCCAGCAGCTCTCCGGGGAGTTCATATGGCTACACCTTC. Protein product: CASSSPGSSYGYTF.

This clonotype was observed a few times. The chain is built from TRBV7-2 and TRBJ2-7; 7 bases agree with TRBD1. J was trimmed by 5 bases and V by 4 bases; bases with no gene match: 8. Germline lookup yields CDR1 SGHTA and CDR2 FQGNSA. The CDR3 sequence is 14 residues long. As DNA, the CDR3 is TGTGCCAGCAGCTCCCCCTGGGACAGTAACGAGCAGTACTTC. As protein: CASSSPWDSNEQYF.

The chain carries TRBV6-5 and TRBJ2-3, with 7 nucleotides matching TRBD2. With 2 bases clipped from V and 3 bases from J, the junction kept 5 bases outside the gene matches. The CDR3 has 15 residues. CDR1 MNHEY and CDR2 SVGAGI come from the germline V gene. The CDR3 DNA follows: TGTGCCAGCAGTTACGGGCAGCGGGAAACAGATACGCAGTATTTT. Its translation: CASSYGQRETDTQYF.

This clonotype was recorded at least ten times. The chain is built from TRBV24-1 and TRBJ1-5; possibly TRBD1 for D (6 bases). V was clipped by 6 bases and J by 6 bases, with 14 bases between them. The CDR3 totals 14 residues. The germline CDR1 and CDR2 sequences are KGHDR and SFDVKD. CDR3 coding DNA: TGTGCCACCAGTCCCGCAGGGGAGGTTCAGCCCCAGCATTTT. This translates into CATSPAGEVQPQHF.

Only one count was recorded for this clonotype. This chain joins TRBV10-3 and TRBJ1-1; perhaps TRBD1 as D (5 bases). Trimming took 10 bases from V and 11 from J, leaving 17 bases between them. CDR1 is ENHRY and CDR2 is SYGVKD in the germline V gene. CDR3 length: 11 residues. The CDR3 DNA sequence: TGTGCCACCGGAGCCGGGGACCGGGCTTTCTTT. Protein sequence: CATGAGDRAFF.

This chain links TRBV29-1 with TRBJ1-1; D not certain. V lost 1 base and J 1 base, leaving 7 bases between the germline ends. Germline-derived CDR1 and CDR2 are SQVTM and ANQGSEA. The CDR3 covers 13 residues. The CDR3 DNA follows: TGCAGCGTTGAAGCACTCCCGAACACTGAAGCTTTCTTT. As protein: CSVEALPNTEAFF.

This rearrangement joins TRBV6-9 to TRBJ2-2; TRBD1 matches at 9 bases. This CDR3 has 17 amino acids. V lost 4 bases and J lost 3; bases outside the gene matches: 9. CDR1 and CDR2 from the germline V gene are MNHGY and SVAAGI. CDR3 region: CASSWSRRTGDTGELFF. The CDR3 region has the DNA TGTGCCAGCAGTTGGAGCCGGAGGACAGGGGACACCGGGGAGCTGTTTTTT.

J is TRBJ2-5 and V is TRBV20-1; D is perhaps TRBD1 (6 bases). Trimming shortened V by 6 bases and J by 4 bases, and 15 bases separated the two germline ends. Germline CDR1 reads DFQATT; CDR2 reads SNEGSKA (reference sequence). The CDR3 length is 13 residues. In DNA form, the CDR3 reads TGCAGTGCGGCCAGGGGAAGGGGAGAGACCCAGTACTTC. Its translation: CSAARGRGETQYF.

This clonotype has at least ten counts. The V gene is TRBV12-3 or TRBV12-4, the J gene TRBJ2-4; 12 nucleotides align to TRBD1. CDR3 length equals 18 residues. The V segment lost 4 bases and the J segment 4 bases; nucleotides outside the gene matches: 11. DNA for the CDR3: TGTGCCAGCAGTTCCTCGGGACAGGGGGCATTGGGGAAAAACATTCAGTACTTC. Protein: CASSSSGQGALGKNIQYF.